This TCR beta chain was identified in a study of cytomegalovirus exposure and HLA in healthy donors. There are a few counts of this clone. Its specificity is unknown. PCR was performed using 60 Vbeta and 13 Jbeta primers. TCRdb's copy holds only in-frame clones and misses some; the assay was immunoSEQ multiplex PCR. The sample has around 150,000 clones, 60% to 80% seen once. Study-wide results and limits: The Asian-associated ancestry cluster reportedly had fewer N-insertions than the approximately 650-donor mean in a later analysis. In a later analysis, parvovirus B19, influenza, CMV and Epstein-Barr virus appeared linked to several top co-occurrence clusters. A later analysis revealed that TCR association rates differed between HLA loci, peaking at DRB1 and bottoming out at HLA-C.

Healthy people donating bone marrow made up the donors. The receptor was isolated from a man aged 45-60 years in good health and CMV-seropositive. Sequenced sample: PBMCs.

The CDR3 sequence is CASTLAGGTYNEQFF. The CDR3 DNA reads as TGTGCCAGTACTTTAGCGGGGGGTACCTACAATGAGCAGTTCTTC. The J gene is TRBJ2-1, the V gene TRBV19; 10 positions match TRBD2. There are 15 residues in the CDR3. The V and J ends lost 7 bases and 2 bases, in that order; junction bases with no gene match: 5. CDR1 is LNHDA, CDR2 SQIVND, per germline (reference sequence). Drawing the rest from reference TRBV19 and TRBJ2-1, the complete variable domain is DGGITQSPKYLFRKEGQNVTLSCEQNLNHDAMYWYRQDPGQGLRLIYYSQIVNDFQKGDIAEGYSVSREKKESFPLTVTSAQKNPTAFYLCASTLAGGTYNEQFFGPGTRLTVL.